The TCR beta chain described here comes from a study of T cell changes during pregnancy in multiple sclerosis. The protocol was immunoSEQ multiplex PCR, while the TCRdb copy is restricted to in-frame clones and leaves out a portion. This sample yields under 85,000 clones, of which around 90% are seen a single time; 0.2% to 0.25% belongs to the top ten. In its sample, this clone was seen once. Looked up from germline, CDR1 is MNHEY and CDR2 is SVGAGI. The germline V and J ends were trimmed by 6 bases and 5 bases, with 13 bases remaining between them. This CDR3 is built from 13 residues. This sequence was found in a female donor with multiple sclerosis, enrolled in a pregnancy study. The chain has TRBV6-5 and TRBJ2-5; TRBD2 is a possible D gene (6 bases). Source: CD4+ T cells from peripheral blood mononuclear cells, taken before pregnancy. The CDR3 sequence is CASRDTLAETQYF. CDR3 in DNA: TGTGCCAGCAGGGACACCCTAGCGGAGACCCAGTACTTC.